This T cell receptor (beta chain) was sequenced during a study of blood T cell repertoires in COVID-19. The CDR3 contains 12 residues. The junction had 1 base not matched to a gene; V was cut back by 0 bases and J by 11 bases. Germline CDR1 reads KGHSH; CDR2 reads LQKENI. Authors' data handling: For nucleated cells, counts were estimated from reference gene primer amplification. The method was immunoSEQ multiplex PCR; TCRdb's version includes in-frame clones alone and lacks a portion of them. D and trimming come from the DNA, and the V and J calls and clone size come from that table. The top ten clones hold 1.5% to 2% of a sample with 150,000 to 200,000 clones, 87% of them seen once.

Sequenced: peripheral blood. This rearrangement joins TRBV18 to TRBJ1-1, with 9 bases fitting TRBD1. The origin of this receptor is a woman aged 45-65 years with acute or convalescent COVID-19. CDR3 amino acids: CASSPPGQGAFF. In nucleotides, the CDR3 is TGTGCCAGCTCACCACCGGGACAGGGTGCTTTCTTT.